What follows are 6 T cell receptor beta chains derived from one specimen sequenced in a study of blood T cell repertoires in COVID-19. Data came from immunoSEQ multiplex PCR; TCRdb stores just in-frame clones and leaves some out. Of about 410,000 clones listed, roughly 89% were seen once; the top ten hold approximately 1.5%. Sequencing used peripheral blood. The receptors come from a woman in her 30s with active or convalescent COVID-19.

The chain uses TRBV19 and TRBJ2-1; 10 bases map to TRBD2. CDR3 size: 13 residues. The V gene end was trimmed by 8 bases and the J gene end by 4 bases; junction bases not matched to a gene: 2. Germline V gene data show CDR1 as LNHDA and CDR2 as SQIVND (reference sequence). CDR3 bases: TGTGCCAGTGCTAGCGGGGGATACAATGAGCAGTTCTTC. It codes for CASASGGYNEQFF.

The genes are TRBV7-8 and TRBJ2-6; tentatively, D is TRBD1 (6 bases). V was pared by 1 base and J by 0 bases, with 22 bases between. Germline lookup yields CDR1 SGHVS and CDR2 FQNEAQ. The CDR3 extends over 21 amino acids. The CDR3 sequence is CASSLVRPGAETLSGANVLTF. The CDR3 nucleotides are TGTGCCAGCAGCTTAGTCCGGCCAGGGGCTGAAACCCTCTCTGGGGCCAACGTCCTGACTTTC.

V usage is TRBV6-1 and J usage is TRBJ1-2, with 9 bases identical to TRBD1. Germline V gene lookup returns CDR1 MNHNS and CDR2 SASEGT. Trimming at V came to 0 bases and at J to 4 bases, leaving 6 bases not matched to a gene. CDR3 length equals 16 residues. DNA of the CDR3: TGTGCCAGCAGTGAAGCCGGGACAGGGCTTGGCTATGGCTACACCTTC. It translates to CASSEAGTGLGYGYTF.

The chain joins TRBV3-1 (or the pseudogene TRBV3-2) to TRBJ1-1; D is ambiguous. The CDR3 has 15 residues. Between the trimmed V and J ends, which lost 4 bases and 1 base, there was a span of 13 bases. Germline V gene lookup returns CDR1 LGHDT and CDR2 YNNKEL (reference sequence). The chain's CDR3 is CASSPRADKNTEAFF. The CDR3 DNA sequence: TGTGCCAGCAGCCCCCGTGCAGACAAGAACACTGAAGCTTTCTTT.

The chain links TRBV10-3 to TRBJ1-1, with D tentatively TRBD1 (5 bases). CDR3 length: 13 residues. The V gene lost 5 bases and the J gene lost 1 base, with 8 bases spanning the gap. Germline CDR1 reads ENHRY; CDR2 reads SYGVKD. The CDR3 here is CAISTGQNTEAFF. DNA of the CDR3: TGTGCCATCAGTACCGGACAGAACACTGAAGCTTTCTTT.

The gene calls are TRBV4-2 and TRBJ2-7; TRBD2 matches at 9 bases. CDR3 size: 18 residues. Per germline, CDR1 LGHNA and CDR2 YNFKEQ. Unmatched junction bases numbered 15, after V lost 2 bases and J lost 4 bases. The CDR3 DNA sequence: TGTGCCAGCAGCCAAAAATTCGGGGGGGCTAGCGGGAAATACGAGCAGTACTTC. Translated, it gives CASSQKFGGASGKYEQYF.